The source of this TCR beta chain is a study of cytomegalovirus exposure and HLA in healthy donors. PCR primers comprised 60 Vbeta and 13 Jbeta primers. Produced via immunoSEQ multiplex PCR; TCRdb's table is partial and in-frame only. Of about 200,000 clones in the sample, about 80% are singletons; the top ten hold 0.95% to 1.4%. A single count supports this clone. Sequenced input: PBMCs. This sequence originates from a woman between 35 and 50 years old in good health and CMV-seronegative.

The DNA of the CDR3 is TGTGCCAGCAGCTGGAGTAAGGAGGTCTACGAGCAGTACGTC. Residues: CASSWSKEVYEQYV. This sequence joins TRBV11-2 and TRBJ2-7; D might be TRBD2 (5 bases). V lost 4 bases and J 3 bases, leaving 13 bases between the germline ends. The CDR3 runs 14 residues. The germline V gene has CDR1 SGHAT and CDR2 FQNNGV.